Each of the 5 T cell receptor beta chains below was sequenced from the same sample in a study of blood T cell repertoires in COVID-19. This table comes from immunoSEQ multiplex PCR, and its TCRdb copy is limited to in-frame clones, with some not included. This repertoire shows under 300,000 clones, over 75% found once; its top ten account for 2% to 2.5%. The sequenced sample consisted of peripheral blood. These receptors all come from a woman aged 40-49 years who had recovered from COVID-19.

In regard to this clone: Distinct nucleotide sequences in the sample also encode this CDR3. The gene calls are TRBV18 and TRBJ1-2, with no clear D. The CDR3 length is 13 residues. From germline, CDR1 is KGHSH and CDR2 LQKENI. The V gene lost 3 bases and the J gene lost 1 base, with 6 bases spanning the gap. CDR3 residues: CASSPSGNYGYTF. DNA for the CDR3: TGTGCCAGCTCACCTTCGGGTAACTATGGCTACACCTTC.

The rearrangement joins TRBV18 to TRBJ2-7, with TRBD1 matching 11 bases. The CDR3 runs 14 residues. Trimming took 4 bases from V and 2 from J; bases not matched to a gene: 1. CDR1 KGHSH and CDR2 LQKENI come from the germline V gene. In DNA form, the CDR3 reads TGTGCCAGCTCACTGGGACAGGGGGCCTACGAGCAGTACTTC. Residues: CASSLGQGAYEQYF.

As concerns this clone: Other DNA sequences in this sample translate to the same CDR3. This chain uses TRBV5-1 with TRBJ2-1, with TRBD2 matching 9 bases. From germline, CDR1 is SGHRS and CDR2 YFSETQ. The junction had 0 bases not matched to a gene; V was cut back by 2 bases and J by 0 bases. The CDR3 is 15 amino acids. The CDR3 nucleotides are TGCGCCAGCAGCTTTAGCGGGAGCTCCTACAATGAGCAGTTCTTC. This gives the protein CASSFSGSSYNEQFF.

The genes are TRBV6-5 and TRBJ2-7, with TRBD1 identical over 7 bases. The CDR3 is 15 amino acids. The V segment lost 6 bases and the J segment 0 bases; nucleotides outside the gene matches: 8. Germline V lookup: CDR1 MNHEY, CDR2 SVGAGI. DNA for the CDR3: TGTGCCAGCAGCTACGGGACAGCGAGCTCCTACGAGCAGTACTTC. Translating gives CASSYGTASSYEQYF.

The table lists this clone with a few counts. J is TRBJ1-6 and V is TRBV6-4; D ambiguous. Germline CDR1 and CDR2: MRHNA and SNTAGT. Trimming stripped 5 bases from V and 6 bases from J, with 11 bases between. CDR3 size: 14 residues. CDR3 sequence reads: CASSSTAFNSPLHF. In DNA form, the CDR3 reads TGTGCCAGCAGTAGTACAGCCTTTAATTCACCCCTCCACTTT.